The entry that follows covers one TCR beta chain sequence. This sample stems from a study of blood T cell repertoires in COVID-19. Across the study: Samples representing acute and convalescent COVID-19 were sourced from the United States, Italy and Spain. Sources were T cells, B-cell-depleted T cells, or PBMCs; the material itself was cDNA or gDNA.

CDR3 length: 18 residues. Germline CDR1 is MGHRA and CDR2 is YSYEKL. The J segment lost 1 base and the V segment lost 4 bases, leaving 12 bases of the junction unmatched. In the original analysis: Using reference gene primer amplification, nucleated cell counts were estimated. Profiled with immunoSEQ multiplex PCR; TCRdb holds only in-frame clones, not every one. The DNA was the basis for D and trimming; V, J and clone size are from that table. In the table there are about 190,000 clones, around 87% of which are singletons. Sequencing used peripheral blood. The chain joins TRBV4-1 to TRBJ1-1; 10 nucleotides align to TRBD1. This receptor was obtained from a man in his forties with active or convalescent COVID-19. The CDR3 here is CASSPRETGGIRNTEAFF. The CDR3 nucleotides are TGCGCCAGCAGCCCCCGGGAGACAGGGGGCATTAGGAACACTGAAGCTTTCTTT.